This TCR beta chain was identified in a study of blood T cells in healthy people across ages. Samples had at least 7 million PBMCs isolated from them. Germline assignment: CDR1 MGHRA and CDR2 YSYEKL. The CDR3 length is 18 residues. Trimming cost V 2 bases and J 0 bases; bases outside gene matches: 12. The authors ran a second PCR of about 6 to 11 cycles using a sample-barcoded 5' primer and a J-beta primer mix. TCRdb reanalysed the 5' RACE reads using MiXCR and keeps one entry per CDR3 protein. The sample includes over 1,300,000 distinct CDR3 sequences, approximately 59% of them seen just once. The chain is built from TRBV4-1 and TRBJ1-1; 7 bases match TRBD1. This TCR was recovered from a young man in good health. Input material: blood. CDR3 in amino acids: CASSQISQGGNMNTEAFF. The CDR3 DNA sequence: TGCGCCAGCAGCCAAATTAGCCAGGGGGGAAACATGAACACTGAAGCTTTCTTT.